This TCR beta chain is from a study of T cell repertoires in cytomegalovirus infection. The CDR3 sequence is 14 residues long. With 4 bases clipped from V and 9 bases from J, the junction kept 6 bases outside the gene matches. Germline-derived CDR1 and CDR2 are LGHDT and YNNKEL (reference sequence). TCRdb redid the calling of the reads with MiXCR, one entry per CDR3 protein. The sample holds some 500,000 distinct CDR3 sequences, 33% seen once. To note about this clonotype: Antigen specificity is unknown.

This sample comprised cultured PBMCs, obtained from culture after CMV antigen stimulation. The sequence came from a human donor in good health (CMV status not recorded). Some clones in this sample may be carry-over from other donors' samples. The J gene is TRBJ1-6, the V gene TRBV3-1; 7 bases agree with TRBD1. The CDR3 sequence: CASSRRQGRSPLHF. The CDR3 region has the DNA TGTGCCAGCAGCCGTCGACAGGGCCGTTCACCCCTCCACTTT.